This T cell receptor beta chain was identified in a study of vaccination effects on CD4 cells after COVID-19 (dated by TCRdb to the early 2020s). A note on the overall study: Each participant received two doses of an mRNA SARS-CoV-2 vaccine, either BNT162b2 or mRNA-1273. SARS-CoV-2 spike-specific CD4+ TCR repertoires were compared before and after mRNA vaccination in COVID-19 convalescent patients and in infection-naive vaccine recipients. The full study included 9 to 10 COVID-19 convalescent patients and a few SARS-CoV-2-naive healthy vaccine recipients. Cultures from other donors in the study were sequenced with the Oncomine TCR Beta short-read assay on an Illumina iSeq 100.

To identify antigen-specific CD4+ T cell clonotypes by their expansion, the ViraFEST assay first stimulated PBMC with viral peptide pools and then applied TCR sequencing. After 10 days of culture, CD4+ T cells were isolated with the EasySep CD4+ T cell isolation kit. The absence of prior SARS-CoV-2 infection in healthy vaccine recipients was confirmed by negative nucleocapsid antibodies before and after vaccination. Roughly 2 million PBMC per well were cultured in IMDM with about 5.1% human AB serum, 9 to 10 IU/ml IL-2 and gentamicin, plus 10 ug/ml peptides. Half of the culture medium was replaced with fresh IL-2-containing medium on days 3 and 7. Unless noted otherwise, every peptide stimulation condition was grown in triplicate wells. PBMC were separated from whole blood using Ficoll-Paque Plus gradient centrifugation and were then either cryopreserved at -140C or used fresh. Overlapping peptide pools spanned the spike proteins of SARS-CoV-2 and the common cold coronaviruses HCoV-NL63, HCoV-OC43 and HCoV-229E. The QIAamp micro DNA kit was used to extract genomic DNA from the cultured CD4+ T cells.

In regard to this clone: No cognate antigen has been identified for it. Base qualities are not at hand, and no much larger clone is one base apart.

The library was made by the immunoSEQ multiplex PCR assay. DNA from the CD4+ T cells that had been cultured and isolated underwent TCR beta CDR3 sequencing. The paper's data handling went like this. Non-productive TCR sequences were discarded, and reads were trimmed to the CDR3 region, with only CDR3s of 7 or more amino acids retained. Antigen-specific clonotypes were identified with the MANAFEST web app by comparing expansion in peptide wells against reference cultures. To count as positive, a clone had to show expansion at FDR<0.05 compared with the reference and with all other wells, an odds ratio above 5, and a frequency above 0.1% in two replicate wells. A clonotype was defined as cross-reactive if the clonotype was significantly expanded both in SARS-CoV-2 spike wells and in at least one common cold coronavirus spike condition. CDR3 similarity was assessed by Levenshtein distance with the stringdist R package, and unrooted trees were built with ape in R 3.6.1. Held by TCRdb, this immuneACCESS table contains in-frame sequences only and omits some clones. Under half of the omission traces to an unresolved V gene where checked; the cause of the rest is unknown. V and J calls and clone size are given by that table; D and trimming were obtained from the DNA. Here the sample has 35,000 to 40,000 clones; roughly 66% occur a single time. Jointly, the top ten make up about 16% of the sample.

V ends up 6 bases short and J 11 bases short, with an unmatched junction base count of 9. CDR3 length: 12 amino acids, cysteine to phenylalanine. This entry keeps only the CDR3 DNA: 36 bases, framed from base 1. The paper as a whole reports these results and caveats: Both infection-induced and vaccine-induced clones contracted markedly at late post-vaccination timepoints, which is consistent with waning T cell responses. Only a small number of convalescent patients were included, and no early post-infection timepoints were available, which limited the study. In healthy vaccine recipients, vaccine-induced clones were almost all SARS-CoV-2 mono-reactive, with only 1 of 255 cross-reactive with common cold coronaviruses.

The chain is made from TRBV12-3 or TRBV12-4 and TRBJ1-1, and TRBD1 matches 7 of the central bases. The receptor comes from a human donor who received a COVID-19 vaccine. This specimen was CD4+ T cells from PBMCs cultured with HCoV-OC43 spike peptides, taken before COVID-19 vaccination. Interpreted using the paper, the cell subset or site label stands for: HCoV-OC43 spike overlapping peptide pool stimulation. The CDR3 protein sequence reads: CASSLDRVVAFF. The base sequence is TGTGCCAGCAGCCTTGACAGGGTTGTGGCTTTCTTT.